Each of the 20 T cell receptor beta chains below was sequenced from the same sample in a study of identical twins. TCRdb passed the 5' RACE reads through MiXCR, listing each CDR3 protein once. The sample records roughly 290,000 distinct CDR3 sequences, roughly 8.6% being singletons. These data are also associated with another study on yellow fever vaccine responses in identical twins.

The material sequenced was CD8+ T cells sorted from blood. Receptors were obtained from a woman under 30 in good health.

This sequence joins TRBV7-9 and TRBJ2-1; 12 bases fit TRBD1. Losses at the gene ends were 1 base for V and 9 bases for J; bases not matched to a gene: 10. The CDR3 sequence is 17 residues long. Per germline, CDR1 SEHNR and CDR2 FQNEAQ (reference sequence). CDR3 coding DNA: TGTGCCAGCAGCTTAGACCCGGGACAGGGGGCCTCGGTTGAGCAGTTCTTC. It encodes CASSLDPGQGASVEQFF.

This clonotype showed up many times. CDR3 sequence (DNA): TGTGCCAGCAGTGAATTAGAGGGGTTCTACGAGCAGTACTTC. This sequence encodes CASSELEGFYEQYF. The J gene is TRBJ2-7, the V gene TRBV25-1; possibly TRBD1 or TRBD2 for D (5 bases each). Germline V gene lookup returns CDR1 MGHDK and CDR2 SYGVNS. The V end was cut by 1 base, the J end by 3 bases, with 10 bases between. The CDR3 covers 14 residues.

The table lists this clonotype with many counts. The V gene is TRBV27, the J gene TRBJ2-3, with TRBD2 as a possible D gene (5 bases). The CDR3 runs to 15 residues. Germline CDR1 and CDR2: MNHEY and SMNVEV (reference sequence). The V end lost 6 bases, the J end lost 2 bases, and 15 bases lay between the germline ends. This CDR3 reads CASRIRVAHTDTQYF. CDR3 nucleotide sequence: TGTGCCAGCAGAATTCGAGTAGCGCACACAGATACGCAGTATTTT.

This clonotype showed up just a few times. This rearrangement joins TRBV4-1 to TRBJ2-3; D possibly corresponds to TRBD2 (6 bases). The CDR3 contains 16 residues. Deletions cut 3 bases from V and 0 bases from J, with 13 bases between. CDR1 is MGHRA and CDR2 is YSYEKL in the germline V gene. For the CDR3, the DNA is TGCGCCAGCAGCCATGACACTAGCTCTAGCACAGATACGCAGTATTTT. As protein: CASSHDTSSSTDTQYF.

The J gene is TRBJ1-5, the V gene TRBV21-1. TRBV21-1 is listed as a pseudogene. The CDR3 loop spans 14 amino acids. The chain's CDR3 is CASSTPGVNQPQHF. CDR3 nucleotides: TGTGCCAGCAGCACCCCAGGAGTCAATCAGCCCCAGCATTTT.

This clonotype was recorded a few times. This chain connects TRBV11-2 to TRBJ2-2; D is unclear. The length of the CDR3 is 17 residues. Germline lookup yields CDR1 SGHAT and CDR2 FQNNGV. V lost 0 bases and J lost 6, with 17 bases in between. The CDR3 region has the DNA TGTGCCAGCAGCTTAGATCCCCTCTTTGGTTCTCCCGGGGAGCTGTTTTTT. As protein: CASSLDPLFGSPGELFF.

This clonotype was counted between two and nine times. The chain links TRBV27 to TRBJ2-7; 8 bases line up with TRBD2. The trim removed 7 bases at V and 0 bases at J, leaving 5 bases unmatched. Germline V gene data show CDR1 as MNHEY and CDR2 as SMNVEV (reference sequence). The CDR3 has 14 amino acids. The CDR3 sequence is CASTSSGSSYEQYF. In nucleotides, the CDR3 is TGTGCCAGCACCTCAAGCGGGAGCTCCTACGAGCAGTACTTC.

This clonotype was counted at least ten times. V usage is TRBV4-3 and J usage is TRBJ2-1; TRBD1 is a possible D gene (6 bases). Germline V gives CDR1 LGHNA, CDR2 YSLEER. The ends were cut back, 0 bases at V and 8 bases at J, with 17 bases in the middle. This CDR3 is 16 amino acids long. The CDR3 DNA reads TGCGCCAGCAGCCAAGATGCAGGGGTCGGGAACGATGAGCAGTTCTTC. Translating gives CASSQDAGVGNDEQFF.

This clonotype was recorded many times. The chain carries TRBV2 and TRBJ2-2; 7 bases are shared with TRBD1. Germline CDR1 is SNHLY and CDR2 is FYNNEI. The CDR3 runs to 17 residues. V gave up 7 bases and J gave up 7 bases; unmatched junction bases: 18. CDR3 amino acids: CASILRQGVVVIGELFF. The CDR3 nucleotides are TGTGCCAGCATCCTGAGGCAGGGGGTTGTAGTAATCGGGGAGCTGTTTTTT.

This clonotype turned up a few times. V gene TRBV11-2 combines with J gene TRBJ2-3; D might be TRBD2 (6 bases). The CDR3 has 16 residues. V gave up 0 bases and J gave up 4 bases, with 14 bases separating them. CDR1 and CDR2 from the germline V gene are SGHAT and FQNNGV. CDR3 nucleotide sequence: TGTGCCAGCAGCTTAGATCCGGGGAGGAGGTCAGATACGCAGTATTTT. It encodes CASSLDPGRRSDTQYF.

The CDR3 DNA reads TGTGCCAGCAGCTCCCCCCTGGGCCAGGGGACAAGCTCCTACAATGAGCAGTTCTTC. Its protein product is CASSSPLGQGTSSYNEQFF. The chain employs TRBV11-2 and TRBJ2-1; D perhaps matches TRBD1 (6 bases). The CDR3 runs 19 residues. Germline V lookup: CDR1 SGHAT, CDR2 FQNNGV. V was trimmed by 4 bases and J by 0 bases, leaving 22 bases between them.

CDR3 in amino acids: CASRREATNEKLFF. The CDR3 nucleotides are TGTGCCAGCAGGCGTGAGGCAACTAATGAAAAACTGTTTTTT. The V and J genes are TRBV7-8 and TRBJ1-4; D is ambiguous. Germline CDR1 is SGHVS and CDR2 is FQNEAQ. V was pared by 6 bases and J by 0 bases, with 8 bases between. The CDR3 loop spans 14 amino acids.

There are a few counts of this clonotype. J is TRBJ2-3 and V is TRBV30; D might be TRBD1 (5 bases). V lost 5 bases and J 6 bases, leaving 15 bases between the germline ends. Per the germline V gene, CDR1 is GTSNPN and CDR2 is SVGIG (reference sequence). The CDR3 has 13 residues. This CDR3 is CAWHDSYRDTQYF. DNA for the CDR3: TGTGCCTGGCATGATTCATACAGGGATACGCAGTATTTT.

This clonotype has at least ten counts. The rearrangement joins TRBV28 to TRBJ2-1; maybe TRBD1 (6 bases). The germline V gene has CDR1 MDHEN and CDR2 SYDVKM. Trimming cost V 10 bases and J 4 bases, with 17 bases left between them. This CDR3 has 14 residues. CDR3 residues: CATQPGDSYNEQFF. CDR3 sequence (DNA): TGTGCCACCCAACCAGGGGATTCTTACAATGAGCAGTTCTTC.

The rearrangement uses TRBV7-9 and TRBJ2-5; weak D call: TRBD2 (6 bases). V shed 5 bases and J shed 3 bases, with 10 bases lying between them. This CDR3 comprises 13 residues. Germline CDR1 is SEHNR and CDR2 is FQNEAQ (reference sequence). As DNA, the CDR3 is TGTGCCAGCAGCGGTCCGGGGGAAGAGACCCAGTACTTC. Protein product: CASSGPGEETQYF.

The gene calls are TRBV6-5 and TRBJ2-1; 9 positions match TRBD1. Germline V CDR1 and CDR2: MNHEY, SVGAGI. The J segment lost 7 bases and the V segment lost 2 bases, leaving 15 bases of the junction unmatched. This CDR3 has 18 residues. This CDR3 is CASSYPPGRDRVRNEQFF. CDR3 bases: TGTGCCAGCAGTTACCCCCCTGGTCGGGACAGGGTCAGGAATGAGCAGTTCTTC.

At least ten counts were recorded for this clonotype. The chain carries TRBV12-3 or TRBV12-4 and TRBJ2-1; no definite D call. With 3 bases removed from V and 8 bases from J, the gap between germline ends came to 14 bases. This CDR3 is built from 14 residues. CDR3 bases: TGTGCCAGCAGTTTGAGCCAAATGGTGGATGAGCAGTTCTTC. It specifies CASSLSQMVDEQFF.

This clonotype was found many times. The V and J genes are TRBV7-9 and TRBJ2-3; D is perhaps TRBD1 or TRBD2 (6 bases each). Germline CDR1 is SEHNR and CDR2 is FQNEAQ (reference sequence). CDR3 size: 16 residues. The V end lost 5 bases, the J end lost 3 bases, and 18 bases lay between the germline ends. The CDR3 reads CASSAGGFGSTDTQYF. The DNA for the CDR3 is TGTGCCAGCAGCGCCGGGGGCTTTGGGTCTACAGATACGCAGTATTTT.

This sequence joins TRBV28 and TRBJ2-7; TRBD1 agrees at 10 bases. The V and J ends lost 5 bases and 9 bases, in that order; junction bases with no gene match: 7. The CDR3 spans 13 residues. CDR1 is MDHEN, CDR2 SYDVKM, per germline. The CDR3 sequence is CASSPRTGGRQYF. CDR3 bases: TGTGCCAGCAGTCCGCGGACAGGGGGTCGGCAGTACTTC. The variable domain in full, completed from reference TRBV28 and TRBJ2-7, reads DVKVTQSSRYLVKRTGEKVFLECVQDMDHENMFWYRQDPGLGLRLIYFSYDVKMKEKGDIPEGYSVSREKKERFSLILESASTNQTSMYLCASSPRTGGRQYFGPGTRLTVT.

Worth noting for this clonotype: This may be a read error: a much more frequent sequence differs by one nucleotide. The V call is TRBV10-2, the J call TRBJ2-7; D may be TRBD2 (6 bases). CDR3 length: 14 residues. Germline assignment: CDR1 WSHSY and CDR2 SAAADI. CDR3 sequence reads: CASSGGELTYEQNF. DNA of the CDR3: TGCGCCAGCAGTGGGGGGGAACTTACCTACGAGCAGAACTTC.